Shown below are 12 T cell receptor beta chains from a single sample sequenced in a study of T-cell reconstitution after alpha-beta-depleted transplantation in children. Unique molecular identifiers featured in how the TCRbeta library was prepared. Each CDR3 protein is one row after TCRdb ran MiXCR on the PCR reads. The repertoire holds approximately 20,000 distinct CDR3 sequences, with roughly 13% as singletons. Sequencing used PBMCs, mostly from graft donor cells, obtained 60 days after TCRalphabeta/CD19-depleted stem cell transplant. Receptors were obtained from a female patient younger than 10 who had a stem cell transplant for congenital amegakaryocytic thrombocytopenia, so the T cells may come from the graft donor.

This clonotype was observed at least ten times. The V and J genes are TRBV7-9 and TRBJ2-7; weak D call: TRBD2 (5 bases). Germline V gene data show CDR1 as SEHNR and CDR2 as FQNEAQ (reference sequence). This CDR3 comprises 13 residues. V was trimmed by 3 bases and J by 3 bases, leaving 9 bases between them. The CDR3 loop is CASSFGISYEQYF. For the CDR3, the DNA is TGTGCCAGCAGCTTCGGGATAAGCTACGAGCAGTACTTC.

By its share, this clonotype is medium-sized (0.01 to 0.1%). The chain links TRBV25-1 to TRBJ2-1; 8 positions agree with TRBD1. After removal of 11 bases from V and 5 bases from J, the junction contained 5 bases not matched to a gene. CDR3 length equals 12 residues. The germline V gene encodes CDR1 MGHDK and CDR2 SYGVNS. CDR3 in amino acids: CASGQANNEQFF. CDR3 nucleotides: TGTGCCTCGGGACAGGCAAACAATGAGCAGTTCTTC.

Many counts were recorded for this clonotype. V is TRBV28 and J is TRBJ2-7; TRBD2 is a possible D gene (5 bases). This CDR3 is 18 amino acids long. The germline V gene has CDR1 MDHEN and CDR2 SYDVKM. V gave up 7 bases and J gave up 0 bases, with 25 bases separating them. The CDR3 DNA is TGTGCCAGCAACAAATACCTTCATCGGGGTAAAAGCTCCTACGAGCAGTACTTC. Translating it yields CASNKYLHRGKSSYEQYF.

This clonotype has at least ten counts. This chain connects TRBV27 to TRBJ2-1; no clear D gene. V shed 0 bases and J shed 6 bases, with 12 bases lying between them. This CDR3 has 15 residues. Germline V gene data show CDR1 as MNHEY and CDR2 as SMNVEV (reference sequence). The chain's CDR3 is CASSLSSGYFNEQFF. CDR3 bases: TGTGCCAGCAGTTTATCGTCAGGCTATTTCAATGAGCAGTTCTTC.

Ten or more counts support this clonotype. The chain combines TRBV6-5 with TRBJ1-4; 7 nucleotides match TRBD1. The CDR3 is made up of 15 amino acids. With V trimmed by 6 bases and J by 6 bases, 10 bases remained unmatched. Germline loops: CDR1 MNHEY, CDR2 SVGAGI. CDR3 in DNA: TGTGCCAGCAGACCCCGACAGGGTATATATGAAAAACTGTTTTTT. Translation: CASRPRQGIYEKLFF.

This clonotype was seen ten or more times. This chain links TRBV5-6 with TRBJ2-7, with D uncertain. The CDR3 spans 14 residues. CDR1 and CDR2 from the germline V gene are SGHDT and YYEEEE. Trimming removed 5 bases from V and 0 bases from J, with 12 bases in between. The DNA for the CDR3 is TGTGCCAGCAGTATCTCCTGGGCCTCCTACGAGCAGTACTTC. This sequence encodes CASSISWASYEQYF.

This clonotype was counted many times. The chain is built from TRBV5-1 and TRBJ2-5, with D tentatively TRBD1 (6 bases). The CDR3 consists of 19 residues. Trimming removed 3 bases from V and 1 base from J, with 25 bases in between. Germline V gives CDR1 SGHRS, CDR2 YFSETQ. The CDR3 reads CASSSRGFRGPLSQETQYF. CDR3 nucleotides: TGCGCCAGCAGCTCCCGTGGATTCAGGGGTCCACTTTCCCAAGAGACCCAGTACTTC.

This clonotype was counted many times. J is TRBJ2-7 and V is TRBV4-2; TRBD1 aligns across 11 bases. The CDR3 is 19 amino acids. Germline CDR1 is LGHNA and CDR2 is YNFKEQ. Germline trimming cut 5 bases from V and 6 bases from J; bases unmatched to any gene: 21. As DNA, the CDR3 is TGTGCCAGCAGCGCCACCGGACAGGGGGCGTCGATAAACCCCTCCGAGCAGTACTTC. Residues: CASSATGQGASINPSEQYF.

The table lists this clonotype with many counts. The chain links TRBV28 to TRBJ2-1; no definite D call. V lost 7 bases and J 1 base, leaving 17 bases between the germline ends. Germline assignment: CDR1 MDHEN and CDR2 SYDVKM. The CDR3 covers 16 residues. This chain's CDR3 is CASISLGRPSYNEQFF. CDR3 DNA: TGTGCCAGCATTTCGCTGGGCCGGCCGTCCTACAATGAGCAGTTCTTC.

This clonotype was recorded at least ten times. The gene calls are TRBV7-6 and TRBJ1-3; 7 nucleotides align to TRBD1. With 4 bases clipped from V and 4 bases from J, the junction kept 10 bases outside the gene matches. The CDR3 has 16 residues. Per germline, CDR1 SGHVS and CDR2 FNYEAQ. The CDR3 reads CASSSNIGTVGNTIYF. CDR3 in DNA: TGTGCCAGCAGCTCAAACATAGGGACAGTCGGAAACACCATATATTTT. The variable domain in full, completed from reference TRBV7-6 and TRBJ1-3, reads GAGVSQSPRYKVTKRGQDVALRCDPISGHVSLYWYRQALGQGPEFLTYFNYEAQQDKSGLPNDRFSAERPEGSISTLTIQRTEQRDSAMYRCASSSNIGTVGNTIYFGEGSWLTVV.

The table lists this clonotype with many counts. The chain uses TRBV11-2 and TRBJ2-7; either TRBD1 or TRBD2 may supply D (5 bases each). The CDR3 runs to 15 residues. Per the germline V gene, CDR1 is SGHAT and CDR2 is FQNNGV. V was pared by 5 bases and J by 0 bases, with 14 bases between. As DNA, the CDR3 is TGTGCCAGCAGCCTCCCGGGGCCACTCTCCTACGAGCAGTACTTC. It yields the protein CASSLPGPLSYEQYF.

This clonotype was recorded at least ten times. This rearrangement joins TRBV9 to TRBJ2-3; D not certain. Trimming cost V 0 bases and J 1 base, with 9 bases left between them. Germline V CDR1 and CDR2: SGDLS, YYNGEE. This CDR3 spans 15 amino acids. The CDR3 DNA reads as TGTGCCAGCAGCGTAGTCGACGACCGCACAGATACGCAGTATTTT. Residues: CASSVVDDRTDTQYF.